The next 12 T cell receptor beta chains were all read from a single sample in a study of T cells in Graves' hyperthyroidism and ophthalmopathy. RNA transcripts gave rise to amplified TCR beta CDR3 regions. RT-PCR in the first round (using the HTBI primer set) targeted the TCR CDR3. TCRdb reprocessed the multiplex PCR reads with MiXCR, giving one entry per CDR3 protein. The repertoire holds some 200,000 distinct CDR3 sequences, with 15% to 20% as singletons. The specimen was blood. These receptor sequences come from a man between 50 and 59 years old with Graves' hyperthyroidism.

This clonotype came up many times. The chain has TRBV7-2 and TRBJ2-2; 7 bases align to TRBD2. V shed 3 bases and J 8 bases; nucleotides not matched to a gene: 3. The CDR3 runs 13 residues. Looked up from germline, CDR1 is SGHTA and CDR2 is FQGNSA. The CDR3: CASSFAGAGELFF. The CDR3 nucleotides read TGTGCCAGCAGCTTTGCGGGAGCAGGGGAGCTGTTTTTT.

The chain couples TRBV6-8 to TRBJ2-2; the D gene is possibly TRBD2 (6 bases). CDR3 length equals 14 residues. V lost 6 bases and J lost 3, with 11 bases in between. Germline-derived CDR1 and CDR2 are MNHGY and SAAAGT. The CDR3 protein is CASRLGSHTGELFF. The CDR3 DNA sequence: TGTGCCAGCAGACTCGGGAGTCACACCGGGGAGCTGTTTTTT.

This clonotype has at least ten counts. The genes are TRBV12-3 or TRBV12-4 and TRBJ1-5, with D perhaps TRBD1 (6 bases). The V end lost 4 bases, the J end lost 9 bases, and 10 bases lay between the germline ends. The CDR3 sequence is 12 residues long. CDR3 residues: CASSSTGWPQHF. Written as DNA, the CDR3 is TGTGCCAGCAGTTCGACAGGATGGCCCCAGCATTTT.

This clonotype was observed at least ten times. V is TRBV18 and J is TRBJ1-1; D is uncertain. CDR1 and CDR2 (germline): KGHSH, LQKENI. The CDR3 has 14 residues. The ends were cut back, 2 bases at V and 5 bases at J, with 12 bases in the middle. The CDR3 loop reads CASSPIKDETEAFF. The CDR3 bases are TGTGCCAGCTCACCAATAAAAGACGAAACTGAAGCTTTCTTT.

This clonotype was detected many times. The J gene is TRBJ2-2, the V gene TRBV11-2; D remains unclear. Per germline, CDR1 SGHAT and CDR2 FQNNGV. The V end lost 3 bases, the J end lost 8 bases, and 4 bases lay between the germline ends. There are 11 residues in the CDR3. The DNA for the CDR3 is TGTGCCAGCAGCTTTGGTGGGGAGCTGTTTTTT. Translation gives CASSFGGELFF.

At least ten counts were recorded for this clonotype. This chain joins TRBV30 and TRBJ2-7; 11 bases map to TRBD1. Germline CDR1 is GTSNPN and CDR2 is SVGIG (reference sequence). J gave up 0 bases and V 4 bases, and 2 bases lay outside the gene matches. This CDR3 has 14 residues. The CDR3 nucleotides are TGTGCCTGGAAGGGACAGGGGGTCTCCTACGAGCAGTACTTC. Translating gives CAWKGQGVSYEQYF.

This clonotype occurred many times. The chain couples TRBV2 to TRBJ2-3; 13 bases map to TRBD2. Germline-derived CDR1 and CDR2 are SNHLY and FYNNEI. The CDR3 extends over 15 amino acids. Germline trimming cut 0 bases from V and 6 bases from J; bases unmatched to any gene: 0. The CDR3 reads CASSEATSGRDTQYF. CDR3 in DNA: TGTGCCAGCAGTGAAGCGACTAGCGGGAGGGATACGCAGTATTTT.

The chain carries TRBV10-3 and TRBJ2-5, with D tentatively TRBD1 or TRBD2 (7 bases each). V lost 6 bases and J 4 bases, leaving 15 bases between the germline ends. CDR3 length equals 14 residues. Germline V CDR1 and CDR2: ENHRY, SYGVKD. The CDR3: CAIRRQGGPETQYF. The DNA for the CDR3 is TGTGCCATCAGGCGACAGGGAGGGCCAGAGACCCAGTACTTC.

This clonotype was detected many times. The rearrangement joins TRBV18 to TRBJ2-1; 7 positions agree with TRBD1. The CDR3 consists of 14 residues. Germline CDR1 and CDR2: KGHSH and LQKENI. The V segment lost 3 bases and the J segment 7 bases; nucleotides outside the gene matches: 6. CDR3 sequence reads: CASSPGQLSNEQFF. The DNA for the CDR3 is TGTGCCAGCTCACCGGGACAGCTTTCAAATGAGCAGTTCTTC.

The V and J genes are TRBV28 and TRBJ2-2; D uncertain. V was trimmed by 0 bases and J by 7 bases, leaving 3 bases between them. The CDR3 has 12 residues. Germline V gene sequence: CDR1 MDHEN, CDR2 SYDVKM. In DNA form, the CDR3 reads TGTGCCAGCAGTTTATGGGTCGGGGAGCTGTTTTTT. Protein product: CASSLWVGELFF.

The rearrangement joins TRBV12-3 or TRBV12-4 to TRBJ2-1; no firm D call. This CDR3 region has 13 residues. Trimming shortened V by 2 bases and J by 9 bases, and 11 bases separated the two germline ends. CDR3 in amino acids: CASSLKSDLEQFF. For the CDR3, the DNA is TGTGCCAGCAGTTTAAAGAGCGACCTTGAGCAGTTCTTC.

This clonotype was seen at least ten times. The V and J genes are TRBV11-1 and TRBJ1-6; a weak D match, TRBD1 (6 bases). The germline CDR1 and CDR2 sequences are SGHAT and FQDESV (reference sequence). V dropped 4 bases and J dropped 10 bases, with 11 bases sitting between them. This CDR3 has 13 amino acids. CDR3 sequence: CASSSQGSSPLHF. For the CDR3, the DNA is TGTGCCAGCAGCTCCCAGGGGAGCTCACCCCTCCACTTT.